The next 31 T cell receptor beta chains were all read from a single sample in a study of T cells after yellow fever vaccination. TCRdb processed the 5' RACE reads anew with MiXCR; each CDR3 protein has one entry. Among 250,000 to 400,000 distinct CDR3 sequences listed, about 4% were seen once. This specimen consisted of PBMCs, obtained 5 days after the yellow fever booster vaccination. The receptors come from a man aged 18 to 29 who received the YFV17D yellow fever vaccine.

This clonotype was seen ten or more times. J is TRBJ1-1 and V is TRBV9; D is perhaps TRBD1 (5 bases). Trimming removed 6 bases from V and 3 bases from J, with 12 bases in between. From germline, CDR1 is SGDLS and CDR2 YYNGEE. This CDR3 has 13 amino acids. CDR3 coding DNA: TGTGCCAGCACATCGGGGCCGGACACTGAAGCTTTCTTT. This encodes CASTSGPDTEAFF.

This clonotype was found many times. V and J are TRBV5-1 and TRBJ2-7; 8 bases match TRBD1. The length of the CDR3 is 14 residues. Trimming took 4 bases from V and 2 from J; bases not matched to a gene: 5. Germline lookup yields CDR1 SGHRS and CDR2 YFSETQ. CDR3 amino acids: CASSRTGTTYEQYF. CDR3 in DNA: TGCGCCAGCAGCCGGACAGGGACGACCTACGAGCAGTACTTC.

The genes are TRBV12-3 or TRBV12-4 and TRBJ1-1; D gene ambiguous. The V end was cut by 3 bases, the J end by 0 bases, with 8 bases between. The CDR3 has 14 amino acids. The CDR3 DNA sequence: TGTGCCAGCAGTTTTTTAGCCATGAACACTGAAGCTTTCTTT. It codes for CASSFLAMNTEAFF.

V gene TRBV24-1 combines with J gene TRBJ2-3; D perhaps matches TRBD1 (6 bases). V was clipped by 6 bases and J by 2 bases, with 14 bases between them. The CDR3 spans 15 residues. CDR1 is KGHDR, CDR2 SFDVKD, per germline. CDR3 DNA sequence: TGTGCCACCAGTACCGGCAGGGGTTTCACAGATACGCAGTATTTT. It codes for CATSTGRGFTDTQYF.

This clonotype appeared many times. The chain has TRBV20-1 and TRBJ2-7, with TRBD2 as a possible D gene (5 bases). The CDR3 sequence is 15 residues long. Germline CDR1 DFQATT, CDR2 SNEGSKA (reference sequence). Trimming removed 2 bases at V and 0 bases at J, with 14 bases between. CDR3 in amino acids: CSARPAGSSSYEQYF. CDR3 DNA: TGCAGTGCTAGACCCGCGGGTTCCAGCTCCTACGAGCAGTACTTC.

The genes are TRBV18 and TRBJ2-1; the D is unclear. The germline V gene encodes CDR1 KGHSH and CDR2 LQKENI. Between the trimmed V and J ends, which lost 2 bases and 6 bases, there was a span of 8 bases. This CDR3 contains 13 residues. CDR3 sequence (DNA): TGTGCCAGCTCACCAGGTTACTCCAATGAGCAGTTCTTC. Translation gives CASSPGYSNEQFF.

CDR3 bases: TGTGCCAGCAGCTTAGTGGTAGCGGGTGGGGGTCGGGCCAATGAGCAGTTCTTC. Its translation is CASSLVVAGGGRANEQFF. The rearrangement joins TRBV7-2 to TRBJ2-1; 7 nucleotides align to TRBD2. This CDR3 is built from 18 residues. CDR1 is SGHTA and CDR2 is FQGNSA in the germline V gene. V shed 1 base, J shed 6 bases, and the junction held 15 bases outside the gene matches.

The CDR3 coding sequence is TGTGCCTGGGATGGTAGTCGGGACCACTATGGCTACACCTTC. Translation: CAWDGSRDHYGYTF. The J gene is TRBJ1-2, the V gene TRBV30, with D tentatively TRBD1 (5 bases). The CDR3 totals 14 residues. The germline V and J ends were trimmed by 5 bases and 3 bases, with 16 bases remaining between them. Germline V lookup: CDR1 GTSNPN, CDR2 SVGIG (reference sequence).

This rearrangement joins TRBV12-3 or TRBV12-4 to TRBJ2-5; TRBD1 might be the D (5 bases). Trimming left V 5 bases short and J 5 bases short, with 15 bases between. The CDR3 is 14 amino acids. The CDR3 loop reads CASSDIGVRETQYF. Here the CDR3 DNA reads TGTGCCAGCAGTGACATAGGGGTTAGGGAGACCCAGTACTTC.

This sequence joins TRBV5-1 and TRBJ2-3; D is possibly TRBD1 (5 bases). The CDR3 has 14 amino acids. V was pared by 0 bases and J by 6 bases, with 11 bases between. CDR1 is SGHRS, CDR2 YFSETQ, per germline. CDR3 amino acids: CASSLGQMSDTQYF. CDR3 DNA: TGCGCCAGCAGCTTGGGACAGATGTCGGATACGCAGTATTTT.

This chain links TRBV6-2 or TRBV6-3 with TRBJ2-2, with D perhaps matching TRBD1 (5 bases). V was pared by 2 bases and J by 2 bases, with 12 bases between. This CDR3 contains 16 residues. Germline-derived CDR1 and CDR2 are MNHEY and SVGEGT. The CDR3 here is CASSYGQTTNTGELFF. The CDR3 DNA reads as TGTGCCAGCAGTTACGGACAAACGACAAACACCGGGGAGCTGTTTTTT.

This clonotype was seen ten or more times. The chain couples TRBV5-1 to TRBJ1-6; tentatively, D is TRBD1 (5 bases). Germline V lookup: CDR1 SGHRS, CDR2 YFSETQ. The CDR3 sequence is 15 residues long. Trimming removed 2 bases at V and 8 bases at J, with 14 bases between. Here the CDR3 reads CASSFPRELDSPLHF. The CDR3 nucleotides are TGCGCCAGCAGCTTTCCCAGGGAGTTGGATTCACCCCTCCACTTT.

The V gene is TRBV4-1, the J gene TRBJ2-2; no clear D gene. The CDR3 runs to 12 residues. The V end was cut by 3 bases, the J end by 5 bases, with 4 bases between. Looked up from germline, CDR1 is MGHRA and CDR2 is YSYEKL. The CDR3 protein is CASSHYTGELFF. The CDR3 nucleotides are TGCGCCAGCAGCCACTATACCGGGGAGCTGTTTTTT.

This clonotype was observed a few times. This sequence joins TRBV6-2 or TRBV6-3 and TRBJ1-5; D perhaps matches TRBD1 (5 bases). CDR1 and CDR2 (germline): MNHEY, SVGEGT. Trimming left V 6 bases short and J 7 bases short, with 16 bases between. The CDR3 runs to 14 residues. This CDR3 is CASREQGFGQPQHF. The CDR3 DNA reads as TGTGCCAGCAGAGAGCAGGGCTTCGGGCAGCCCCAGCATTTT.

The rearrangement links TRBV4-1 to TRBJ1-2, with D perhaps matching TRBD1 (5 bases). V lost 5 bases to trimming and J lost 2 bases, with 15 bases between them. This CDR3 has 15 residues. CDR1 and CDR2 (germline): MGHRA, YSYEKL. Here the CDR3 reads CASSDTRGANYGYTF. In DNA form, the CDR3 reads TGCGCCAGCAGCGATACAAGGGGAGCAAACTATGGCTACACCTTC.

The gene calls are TRBV6-2 or TRBV6-3 and TRBJ1-4, with a possible D match to TRBD1 (6 bases). Germline V CDR1 and CDR2: MNHEY, SVGEGT. The CDR3 is 17 residues long. V was shortened by 0 bases and J by 11 bases, with 22 bases between the two germline ends. DNA of the CDR3: TGTGCCAGCAGTTACTCGAACAGGGTTGACCGAATGAGGAAACTGTTTTTT. Translated: CASSYSNRVDRMRKLFF.

The V and J genes are TRBV7-2 and TRBJ1-6; 9 positions match TRBD1. Germline assignment: CDR1 SGHTA and CDR2 FQGNSA. The CDR3 runs 16 residues. V lost 0 bases, J lost 10 bases, and 7 bases stayed unmatched. CDR3 in amino acids: CASSLAAGTGISPLHF. Here the CDR3 DNA reads TGTGCCAGCAGCTTAGCGGCCGGGACAGGGATCTCACCCCTCCACTTT.

The chain employs TRBV6-2 or TRBV6-3 and TRBJ1-5, with a possible D match to TRBD1 (6 bases). Germline assignment: CDR1 MNHEY and CDR2 SVGEGT. V lost 6 bases, J lost 4 bases, and 25 bases lay in between. This CDR3 contains 18 residues. CDR3 bases: TGTGCCAGCAGCCGCCGACAGGCGATTACCCGACCAAATCAGCCCCAGCATTTT. Protein product: CASSRRQAITRPNQPQHF.

CDR3 in amino acids: CASSLIGGRGTNYGYTF. DNA for the CDR3: TGCGCCAGCAGCCTTATCGGGGGCAGGGGAACTAACTATGGCTACACCTTC. V is TRBV4-1 and J is TRBJ1-2; weak D call: TRBD1 (6 bases). CDR3 length: 17 amino acids. CDR1 and CDR2 from the germline V gene are MGHRA and YSYEKL. V shed 4 bases and J shed 0 bases, with 18 bases lying between them.

V usage is TRBV5-4 and J usage is TRBJ2-5; D ambiguous. CDR3 length equals 14 residues. CDR1 is SGHNT and CDR2 is YYREEE in the germline V gene (reference sequence). Between the trimmed V and J ends, which lost 8 bases and 3 bases, there was a span of 17 bases. CDR3 nucleotides: TGTGCCAGTTCTCCCGAAACGTGGGAAGAGACCCAGTACTTC. Translation: CASSPETWEETQYF.

The chain has TRBV9 and TRBJ2-1, with D maybe TRBD1 (6 bases). CDR3 size: 15 residues. CDR1 and CDR2 from the germline V gene are SGDLS and YYNGEE. The germline V and J ends were trimmed by 0 bases and 6 bases, with 13 bases remaining between them. CDR3 residues: CASSVEQGPGNEQFF. Here the CDR3 DNA reads TGTGCCAGCAGCGTAGAGCAGGGGCCGGGCAATGAGCAGTTCTTC.

This clonotype was seen a handful of times. This chain uses TRBV9 with TRBJ1-2; a weak D match, TRBD1 (5 bases). The germline gives CDR1 SGDLS, CDR2 YYNGEE. This CDR3 is 14 amino acids long. Trimming shortened V by 2 bases and J by 8 bases, and 16 bases separated the two germline ends. The CDR3 protein is CASSVGRESWGYTF. The CDR3 DNA reads as TGTGCCAGCAGCGTTGGCAGGGAAAGCTGGGGCTACACCTTC.

This chain links TRBV10-3 with TRBJ2-7, with 9 bases identical to TRBD1. Per germline, CDR1 ENHRY and CDR2 SYGVKD. Trimming at V came to 6 bases and at J to 1 base, leaving 4 bases not matched to a gene. This CDR3 is 14 amino acids long. The CDR3 protein is CAIRGQGRSYEQYF. The CDR3 nucleotides read TGTGCCATCAGAGGACAGGGGCGTTCCTACGAGCAGTACTTC.

This clonotype was counted many times. The J gene is TRBJ2-3, the V gene TRBV4-3; no firm D call. CDR1 is LGHNA and CDR2 is YSLEER in the germline V gene. The ends were cut back, 2 bases at V and 7 bases at J, with 13 bases in the middle. The CDR3 is 14 residues long. The CDR3 bases are TGCGCCAGCAGCCAATGGTCTGGTGATTATACGCAGTATTTT. Encoded protein: CASSQWSGDYTQYF.

This clonotype has a count of ten or more. The chain carries TRBV7-8 and TRBJ2-2; the D is unclear. Germline CDR1 SGHVS, CDR2 FQNEAQ. The CDR3 runs 15 residues. Deletions cut 3 bases from V and 6 bases from J, with 14 bases between. As DNA, the CDR3 is TGTGCCAGCAGCTTCACATCCGAGGTCGCCGGGGAGCTGTTTTTT. This gives the protein CASSFTSEVAGELFF.

This clonotype came up a few times. The chain joins TRBV5-1 to TRBJ2-2, with 8 positions matching TRBD1. In germline, CDR1 is SGHRS, CDR2 YFSETQ. Trimming removed 4 bases from V and 6 bases from J; junction bases left unmatched: 8. This CDR3 is 15 amino acids long. CDR3 nucleotide sequence: TGCGCCAGCAGCCTGGAGCAGGGGGCTTCCGGGGAGCTGTTTTTT. It encodes CASSLEQGASGELFF.

This chain uses TRBV4-2 with TRBJ2-1, with 7 bases that match TRBD1. The CDR3 has 16 residues. Trimming cost V 3 bases and J 1 base; bases outside gene matches: 6. CDR1 LGHNA and CDR2 YNFKEQ come from the germline V gene. CDR3 amino acids: CASSQPPGQSYNEQFF. The CDR3 nucleotides read TGTGCCAGCAGCCAGCCTCCGGGACAGTCCTACAATGAGCAGTTCTTC.

This chain uses TRBV6-2 or TRBV6-3 with TRBJ2-7, with TRBD2 matching 10 bases. Germline V lookup: CDR1 MNHEY, CDR2 SVGEGT. Unmatched junction bases numbered 11, after V lost 2 bases and J lost 7 bases. This CDR3 is 16 amino acids long. The CDR3 reads CASSYTGTSDLREQYF. Here the CDR3 DNA reads TGTGCCAGCAGTTACACCGGGACTAGCGATTTGAGGGAGCAGTACTTC.

The chain is built from TRBV12-3 or TRBV12-4 and TRBJ2-1; no firm D call. V lost 4 bases, J lost 5 bases, and 12 bases lay in between. The CDR3 is made up of 14 amino acids. CDR3: CASSSPGSNNEQFF. CDR3 sequence (DNA): TGTGCCAGCAGTTCCCCCGGCAGTAACAATGAGCAGTTCTTC.

This clonotype has ten or more counts. V and J are TRBV7-9 and TRBJ2-7, with no clear D. Trimming took off 0 bases at V and 6 bases at J, with 9 bases between the two ends. The CDR3 covers 13 residues. Germline CDR1 and CDR2: SEHNR and FQNEAQ (reference sequence). In DNA form, the CDR3 reads TGTGCCAGCAGCTTAGCTGTGGTGAGCGAGCAGTACTTC. Protein sequence: CASSLAVVSEQYF.

This clonotype was found many times. The chain has TRBV5-5 and TRBJ2-6, with D possibly TRBD2 on 5 matching bases. V was pared by 4 bases and J by 2 bases, with 13 bases between. This CDR3 is 16 amino acids long. Germline lookup yields CDR1 SGHKS and CDR2 YYEKEE (reference sequence). The CDR3 sequence: CASSPGEGPGANVLTF. The DNA of the CDR3 is TGTGCCAGCAGCCCAGGTGAGGGCCCTGGGGCCAACGTCCTGACTTTC.